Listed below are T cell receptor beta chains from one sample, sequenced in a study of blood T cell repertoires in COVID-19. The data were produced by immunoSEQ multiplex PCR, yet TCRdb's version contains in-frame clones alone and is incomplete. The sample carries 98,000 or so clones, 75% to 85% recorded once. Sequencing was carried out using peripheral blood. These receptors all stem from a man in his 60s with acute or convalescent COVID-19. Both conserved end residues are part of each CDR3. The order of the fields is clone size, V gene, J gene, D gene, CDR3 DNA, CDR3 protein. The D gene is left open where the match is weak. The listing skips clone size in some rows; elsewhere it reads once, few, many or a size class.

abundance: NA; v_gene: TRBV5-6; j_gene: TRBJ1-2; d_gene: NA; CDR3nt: TGTGCCAGCAGCTTGGAGCTGAATGGCTACACCTTC; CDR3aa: CASSLELNGYTF
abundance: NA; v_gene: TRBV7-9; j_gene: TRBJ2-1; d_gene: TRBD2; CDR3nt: TGTGCCAGCAGCTCGGGACTAGCGGGAGGCAATGAGCAGTTCTTC; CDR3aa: CASSSGLAGGNEQFF
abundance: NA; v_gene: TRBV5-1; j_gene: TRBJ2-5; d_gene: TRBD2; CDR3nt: TGCGCCAGCAGGGCGGCTAGCGGAATTCAAGAGACCCAGTACTTC; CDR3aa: CASRAASGIQETQYF
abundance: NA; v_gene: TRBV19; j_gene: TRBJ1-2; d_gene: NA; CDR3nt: TGTGCCAGTAGTATGTCAGGGCTCCTGAACTATGGCTACACCTTC; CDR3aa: CASSMSGLLNYGYTF
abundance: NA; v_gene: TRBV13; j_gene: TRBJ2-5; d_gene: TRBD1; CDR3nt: TGTGCCAGCAGCAGGGACAGTCAAGAGACCCAGTACTTC; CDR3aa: CASSRDSQETQYF
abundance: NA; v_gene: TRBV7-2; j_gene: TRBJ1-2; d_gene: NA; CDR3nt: TGTGCCAGCAGCGACAGCTTAAACAACTATGGCTACACCTTC; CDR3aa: CASSDSLNNYGYTF
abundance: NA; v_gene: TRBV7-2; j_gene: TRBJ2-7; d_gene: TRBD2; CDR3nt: TGTGCCAGCAGCTTAGCGGGAGGGCCTAGGGAGCAGTACTTC; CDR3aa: CASSLAGGPREQYF
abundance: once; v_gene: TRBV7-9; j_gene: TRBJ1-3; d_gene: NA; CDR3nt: TGTGCCAGCAGCTCATCTGGGGGCTCTGCCTCTGGAAACACCATATATTTT; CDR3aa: CASSSSGGSASGNTIYF
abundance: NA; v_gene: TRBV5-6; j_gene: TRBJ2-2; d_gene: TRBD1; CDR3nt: TGTGCCAGCAGCATACAGGGGATCGGGGAGCTGTTTTTT; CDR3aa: CASSIQGIGELFF
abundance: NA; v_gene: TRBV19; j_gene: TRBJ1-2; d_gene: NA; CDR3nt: TGTGCCAGTACAGGACAGCTAAACTATGGCTACACCTTC; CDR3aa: CASTGQLNYGYTF
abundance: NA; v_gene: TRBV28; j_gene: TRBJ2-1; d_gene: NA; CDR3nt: TGTGCCAGCAGGGCCCCGGAGGTCAATGAGCAGTTCTTC; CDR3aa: CASRAPEVNEQFF
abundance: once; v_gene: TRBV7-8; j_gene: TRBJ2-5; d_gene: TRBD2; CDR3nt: TGTGCCAGCAGCCTAATTAGCCCTCGTCGTGGACTAGCGGGAGGGAGGTTTGAGACCCAGTACTTC; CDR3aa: CASSLISPRRGLAGGRFETQYF
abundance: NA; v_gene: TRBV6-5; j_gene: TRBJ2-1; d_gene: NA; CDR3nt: TGTGCCAGCAGTCCTAGTAGTTACAATGAGCAGTTCTTC; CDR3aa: CASSPSSYNEQFF
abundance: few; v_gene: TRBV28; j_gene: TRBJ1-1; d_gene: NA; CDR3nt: TGTGCCAGCAGTTTTACAGGGCTGACTGAAGCTTTCTTT; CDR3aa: CASSFTGLTEAFF
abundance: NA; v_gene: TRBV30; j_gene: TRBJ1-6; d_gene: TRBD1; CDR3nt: TGTGCCTGGGGCCGGGACAGAAATTCACCCCTCCACTTT; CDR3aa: CAWGRDRNSPLHF
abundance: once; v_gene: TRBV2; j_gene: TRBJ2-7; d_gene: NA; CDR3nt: TGTGCCAGCAGTGATTCGGCAGGAGGGGACGAGCAGTACTTC; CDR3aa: CASSDSAGGDEQYF
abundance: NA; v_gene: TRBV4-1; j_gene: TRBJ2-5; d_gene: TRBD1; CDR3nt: TGCGCCAGCAGCCAGGACGGGACAGAACGACAGACCCAGTACTTC; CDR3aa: CASSQDGTERQTQYF
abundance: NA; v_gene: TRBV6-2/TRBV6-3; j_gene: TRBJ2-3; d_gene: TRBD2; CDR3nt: TGTGCCAGCAGCTGGCTAGCGGGAGGAGATACGCAGTATTTT; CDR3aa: CASSWLAGGDTQYF
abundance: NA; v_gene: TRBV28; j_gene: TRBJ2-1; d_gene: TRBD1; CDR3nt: TGTGCCAGCAGTTCGACGACCGGGACAGGGGGGAATGAGCAGTTCTTC; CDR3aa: CASSSTTGTGGNEQFF
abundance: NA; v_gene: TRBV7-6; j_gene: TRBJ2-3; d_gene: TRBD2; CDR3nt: TGTGCCAGCAGCCCCGGGAGGGTTAGCACAGATACGCAGTATTTT; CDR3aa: CASSPGRVSTDTQYF
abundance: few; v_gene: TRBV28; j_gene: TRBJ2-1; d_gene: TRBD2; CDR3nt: TGTGCCAGCAGTTTGGTGGGACTAGCGCCTTACAATGAGCAGTTCTTC; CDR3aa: CASSLVGLAPYNEQFF
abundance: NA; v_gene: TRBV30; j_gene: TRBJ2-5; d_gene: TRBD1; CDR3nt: TGTGCCTGGAAGCCAGGGGGAGAGACCCAGTACTTC; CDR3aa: CAWKPGGETQYF
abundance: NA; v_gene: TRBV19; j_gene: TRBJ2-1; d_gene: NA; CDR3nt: TGTGCCAGCGCACGGGGGGCGGGAACGATTGAGCAGTTCTTC; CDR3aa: CASARGAGTIEQFF
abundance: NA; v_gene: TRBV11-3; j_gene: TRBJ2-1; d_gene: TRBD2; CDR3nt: TGTGCCAGCAGACTAGCGGGCCCAGGCTCCTACAATGAGCAGTTCTTC; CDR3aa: CASRLAGPGSYNEQFF
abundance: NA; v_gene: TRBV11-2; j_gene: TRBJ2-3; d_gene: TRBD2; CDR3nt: TGTGCCAGCAGCGCCCGGGCGGGAGGAAGGACAGATACGCAGTATTTT; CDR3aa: CASSARAGGRTDTQYF
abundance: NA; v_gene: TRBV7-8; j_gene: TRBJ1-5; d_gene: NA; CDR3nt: TGTGCCAGCAGCCCAGTGGACTTTAGGGCTAGCAATCAGCCCCAGCATTTT; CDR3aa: CASSPVDFRASNQPQHF
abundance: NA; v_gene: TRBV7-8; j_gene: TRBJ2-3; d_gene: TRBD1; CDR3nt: TGTGCCAGCAGCTCTCAGGGGGCCTCAGATACGCAGTATTTT; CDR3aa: CASSSQGASDTQYF
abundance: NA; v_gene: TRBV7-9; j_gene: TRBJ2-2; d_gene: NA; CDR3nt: TGTGCCAGCAGCTCCCTCTACGGAGCCCCGAACACCGGGGAGCTGTTTTTT; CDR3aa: CASSSLYGAPNTGELFF
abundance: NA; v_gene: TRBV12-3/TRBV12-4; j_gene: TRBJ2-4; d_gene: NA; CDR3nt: TGTGCCAGCAGTTTGGCGGGACAAAACATTCAGTACTTC; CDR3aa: CASSLAGQNIQYF
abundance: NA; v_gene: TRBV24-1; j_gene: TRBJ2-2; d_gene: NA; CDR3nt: TGTGCCACCAGTGATCGGGGTGCAGCGGCCGGGGAGCTGTTTTTT; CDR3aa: CATSDRGAAAGELFF
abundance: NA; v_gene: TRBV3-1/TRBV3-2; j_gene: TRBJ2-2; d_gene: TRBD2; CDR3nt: TGTGCCAGCAGCCTAGCGGGAGGACCACCGGGGGAGCTGTTTTTT; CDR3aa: CASSLAGGPPGELFF
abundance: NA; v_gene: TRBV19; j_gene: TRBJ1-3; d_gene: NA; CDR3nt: TGTGCCAGTAGGATGACGGGAAGCTCTGGAAACACCATATATTTT; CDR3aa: CASRMTGSSGNTIYF
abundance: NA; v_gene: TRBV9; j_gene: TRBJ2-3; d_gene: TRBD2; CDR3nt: TGTGCCAGCAGCGTAGGGGAGGGGCCCACTTTAGGAGATACGCAGTATTTT; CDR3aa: CASSVGEGPTLGDTQYF
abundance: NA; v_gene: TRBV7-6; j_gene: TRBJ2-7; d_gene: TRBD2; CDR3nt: TGTGCCAGCAGCTCCGGGACTAGCGGATTCTACGAGCAGTACTTC; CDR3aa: CASSSGTSGFYEQYF
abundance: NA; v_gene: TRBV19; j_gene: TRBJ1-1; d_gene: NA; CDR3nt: TGTGCCAGTACTACCCCGGCGGTCGGTGAAGCTTTCTTT; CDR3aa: CASTTPAVGEAFF
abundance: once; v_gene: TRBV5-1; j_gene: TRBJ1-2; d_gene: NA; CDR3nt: TGCGCCAGCAGCTTGTGGGTGGCAGGGGACTACACCTTC; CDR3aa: CASSLWVAGDYTF
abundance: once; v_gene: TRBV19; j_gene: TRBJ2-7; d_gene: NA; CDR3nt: TGTGCCAGTAGTATATCCGGCGGGGCCTACGAGCAGTACTTC; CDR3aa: CASSISGGAYEQYF
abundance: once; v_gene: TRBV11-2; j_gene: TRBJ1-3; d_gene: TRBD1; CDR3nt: TGTGCCAGCAGCACCCGGACAGGGAAAGGAAACACCATATATTTT; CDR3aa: CASSTRTGKGNTIYF
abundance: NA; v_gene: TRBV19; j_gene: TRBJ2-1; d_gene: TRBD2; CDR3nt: TGTGCCAGTAGACCTAGCGGGGGCTACAATGAGCAGTTCTTC; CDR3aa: CASRPSGGYNEQFF
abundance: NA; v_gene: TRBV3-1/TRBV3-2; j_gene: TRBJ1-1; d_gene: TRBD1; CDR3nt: TGTGCCAGCAGCCGTGACAGGGGAGTGGCTTTCTTT; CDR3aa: CASSRDRGVAFF
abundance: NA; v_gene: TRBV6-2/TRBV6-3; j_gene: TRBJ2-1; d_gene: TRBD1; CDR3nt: TGTGCCAGCAGTTACCCTGGGACAGGGGTTGATGCAGAGCAGTTCTTC; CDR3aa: CASSYPGTGVDAEQFF
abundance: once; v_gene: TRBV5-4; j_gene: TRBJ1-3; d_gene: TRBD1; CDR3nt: TGTGCCAGCAGCTGGGACAGGAGTATAGGAAACACCATATATTTT; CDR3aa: CASSWDRSIGNTIYF